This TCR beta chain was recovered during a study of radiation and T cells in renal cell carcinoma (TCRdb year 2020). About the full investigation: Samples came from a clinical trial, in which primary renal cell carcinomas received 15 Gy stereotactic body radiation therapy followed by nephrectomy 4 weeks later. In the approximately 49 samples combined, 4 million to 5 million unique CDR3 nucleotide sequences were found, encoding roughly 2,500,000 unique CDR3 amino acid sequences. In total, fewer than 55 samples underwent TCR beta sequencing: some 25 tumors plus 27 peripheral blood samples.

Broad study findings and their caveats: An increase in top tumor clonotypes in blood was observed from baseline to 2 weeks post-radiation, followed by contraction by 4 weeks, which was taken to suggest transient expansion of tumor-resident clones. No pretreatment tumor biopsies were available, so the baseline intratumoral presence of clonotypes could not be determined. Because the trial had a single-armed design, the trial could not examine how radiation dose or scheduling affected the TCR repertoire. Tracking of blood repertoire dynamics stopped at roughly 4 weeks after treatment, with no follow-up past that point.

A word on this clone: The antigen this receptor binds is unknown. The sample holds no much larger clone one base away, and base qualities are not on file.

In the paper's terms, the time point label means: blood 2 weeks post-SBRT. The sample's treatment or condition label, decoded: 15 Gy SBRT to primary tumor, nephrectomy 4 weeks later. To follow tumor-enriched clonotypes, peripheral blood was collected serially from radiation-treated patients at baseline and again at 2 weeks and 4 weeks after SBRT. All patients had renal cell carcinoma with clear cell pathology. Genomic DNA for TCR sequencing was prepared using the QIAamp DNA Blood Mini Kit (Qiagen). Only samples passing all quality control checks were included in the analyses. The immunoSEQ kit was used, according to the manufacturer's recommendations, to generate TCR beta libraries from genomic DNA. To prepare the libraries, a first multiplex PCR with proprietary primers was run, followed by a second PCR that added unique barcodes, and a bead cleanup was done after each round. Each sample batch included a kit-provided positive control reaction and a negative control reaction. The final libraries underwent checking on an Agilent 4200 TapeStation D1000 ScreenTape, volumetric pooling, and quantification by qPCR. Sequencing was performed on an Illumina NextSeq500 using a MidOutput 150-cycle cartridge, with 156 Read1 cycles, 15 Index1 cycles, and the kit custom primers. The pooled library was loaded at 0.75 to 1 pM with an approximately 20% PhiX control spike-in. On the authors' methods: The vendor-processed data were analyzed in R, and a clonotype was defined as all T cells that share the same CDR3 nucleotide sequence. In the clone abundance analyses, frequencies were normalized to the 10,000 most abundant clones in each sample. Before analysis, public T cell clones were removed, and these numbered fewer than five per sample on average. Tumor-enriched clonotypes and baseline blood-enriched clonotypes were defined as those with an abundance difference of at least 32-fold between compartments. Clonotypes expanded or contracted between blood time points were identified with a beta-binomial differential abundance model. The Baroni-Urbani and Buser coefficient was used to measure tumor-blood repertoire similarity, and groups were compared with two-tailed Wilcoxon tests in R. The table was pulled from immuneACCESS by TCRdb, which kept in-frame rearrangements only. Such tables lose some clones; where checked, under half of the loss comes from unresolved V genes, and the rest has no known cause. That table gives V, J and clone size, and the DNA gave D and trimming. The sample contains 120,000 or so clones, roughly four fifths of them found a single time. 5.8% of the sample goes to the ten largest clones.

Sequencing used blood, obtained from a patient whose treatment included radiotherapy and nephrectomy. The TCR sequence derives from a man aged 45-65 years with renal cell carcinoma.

The CDR3 in this case is CASSEPGTSTDTQYF. The DNA sequence reads TGTGCCAGCAGTGAACCCGGGACTAGCACAGATACGCAGTATTTT. The chain employs TRBV25-1 and TRBJ2-3; D gene: possibly TRBD2, on 6 matching bases. The CDR3 starts with the cysteine, ends with the phenylalanine, and has 15 residues. The entry retains the CDR3 DNA only, 45 bases that are in frame from base 1. The junction shows trimming of 2 bases on V and 0 bases on J, plus 9 bases between the germline ends. The germline V gene supplies CDR1 MGHDK and CDR2 SYGVNS.